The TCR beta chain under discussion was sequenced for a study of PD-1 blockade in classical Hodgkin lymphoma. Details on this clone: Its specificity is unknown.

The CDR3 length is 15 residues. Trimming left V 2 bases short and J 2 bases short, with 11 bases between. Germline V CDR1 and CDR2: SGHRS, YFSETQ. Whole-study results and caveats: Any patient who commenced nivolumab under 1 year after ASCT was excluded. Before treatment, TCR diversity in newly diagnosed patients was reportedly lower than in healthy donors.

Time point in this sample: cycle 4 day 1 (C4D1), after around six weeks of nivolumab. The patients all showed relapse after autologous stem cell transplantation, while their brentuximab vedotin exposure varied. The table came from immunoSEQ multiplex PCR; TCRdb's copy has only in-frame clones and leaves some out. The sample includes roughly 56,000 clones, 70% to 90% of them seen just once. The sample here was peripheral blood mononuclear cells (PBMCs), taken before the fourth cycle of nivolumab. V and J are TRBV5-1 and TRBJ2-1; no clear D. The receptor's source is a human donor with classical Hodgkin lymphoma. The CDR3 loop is CASSFGTGPYNEQFF. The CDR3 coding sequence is TGCGCCAGCAGCTTCGGTACGGGCCCCTACAATGAGCAGTTCTTC.